One sample yielded the 19 T cell receptor beta chains listed below, sequenced in a study of blood T cell repertoires in COVID-19. Generated by immunoSEQ multiplex PCR, the TCRdb table keeps only in-frame clones and is missing some. The top ten hold roughly 6.4% of the sample, which has 200,000 to 250,000 clones, just under 85% seen once. The sequenced sample was peripheral blood. These receptors all come from an older woman with active or convalescent COVID-19.

The J gene is TRBJ2-3, the V gene TRBV18; 10 positions match TRBD2. The CDR3 contains 17 residues. Per germline, CDR1 KGHSH and CDR2 LQKENI. With V trimmed by 0 bases and J by 1 base, 4 bases remained unmatched. CDR3 protein: CASSPPQTSGGTDTQYF. The CDR3 DNA sequence: TGTGCCAGCTCACCACCCCAAACTAGCGGGGGCACAGATACGCAGTATTTT.

Regarding this clone: Relative to the germline gene, one junction end is altered; a read error may explain this. CDR3 bases: TGTGCCAGCAGTACCGACAAGGAGCAGTTCTTC. The encoded protein is CASSTDKEQFF. This chain links TRBV2 with TRBJ2-1; no reliable D call. CDR3 length equals 11 residues. The germline gives CDR1 SNHLY, CDR2 FYNNEI.

This chain uses TRBV10-2 with TRBJ2-1, with 8 bases aligning to TRBD2. V was pared by 7 bases and J by 3 bases, with 11 bases of the junction left unmatched. This CDR3 has 16 residues. Germline CDR1 reads WSHSY; CDR2 reads SAAADI. CDR3 sequence (DNA): TGCGCCAGCACCAATCGCGGTAGCGGGGTCTACAATGAGCAGTTCTTC. Residues: CASTNRGSGVYNEQFF.

The genes are TRBV5-1 and TRBJ2-1, with D unclear. There are 17 residues in the CDR3. The ends were cut back, 1 base at V and 2 bases at J, with 16 bases in the middle. Looked up from germline, CDR1 is SGHRS and CDR2 is YFSETQ. CDR3: CASSLRGGFETYNEQFF. As DNA, the CDR3 is TGCGCCAGCAGCTTGAGAGGCGGCTTCGAAACCTACAATGAGCAGTTCTTC. The variable domain in full, completed from reference TRBV5-1 and TRBJ2-1, reads KAGVTQTPRYLIKTRGQQVTLSCSPISGHRSVSWYQQTPGQGLQFLFEYFSETQRNKGNFPGRFSGRQFSNSRSEMNVSTLELGDSALYLCASSLRGGFETYNEQFFGPGTRLTVL.

The rearrangement uses TRBV10-3 and TRBJ1-2; TRBD1 matches at 12 bases. The germline V gene encodes CDR1 ENHRY and CDR2 SYGVKD. The J segment lost 6 bases and the V segment lost 5 bases, leaving 7 bases of the junction unmatched. CDR3 length: 15 residues. Here the CDR3 reads CAISNPGQGANGYTF. CDR3 nucleotide sequence: TGTGCCATCAGTAATCCGGGACAGGGGGCGAATGGCTACACCTTC.

The chain carries TRBV14 and TRBJ1-2; D possibly corresponds to TRBD1 (5 bases). The CDR3 covers 14 residues. The germline V gene has CDR1 SGHDN and CDR2 FVKESK. V was pared by 1 base and J by 3 bases, with 9 bases between. CDR3 in DNA: TGTGCCAGCAGCCAAGGACAGATTCACTATGGCTACACCTTC. Translated: CASSQGQIHYGYTF.

The chain recombines TRBV5-1 with TRBJ2-7; no clear D. Trimming left V 3 bases short and J 3 bases short, with 10 bases between. Looked up from germline, CDR1 is SGHRS and CDR2 is YFSETQ. The CDR3 runs 13 residues. CDR3 DNA sequence: TGCGCCAGCAGCTCAAACGCGAACTACGAGCAGTACTTC. This encodes CASSSNANYEQYF.

The rearrangement links TRBV19 to TRBJ2-3; the match to TRBD1 covers 8 bases. The V segment lost 4 bases and the J segment 3 bases; nucleotides outside the gene matches: 3. CDR1 and CDR2 (germline): LNHDA, SQIVND (reference sequence). The CDR3 contains 14 residues. For the CDR3, the DNA is TGTGCCAGTAGTACCCGGACAGGGACAGATACGCAGTATTTT. Amino acids: CASSTRTGTDTQYF.

The chain links TRBV2 to TRBJ2-3; no reliable D call. The V gene's germline CDR1 is SNHLY and CDR2 FYNNEI. The CDR3 runs to 15 residues. V was cut by 5 bases and J by 5 bases, with 17 bases left in between. CDR3 protein: CASSIMMPYRDTQYF. CDR3 in DNA: TGTGCCAGCAGTATCATGATGCCCTATAGAGATACGCAGTATTTT.

The CDR3 spells CASSPRDPEQYF. CDR3 DNA: TGTGCCAGCAGTCCGCGGGATCCCGAGCAGTACTTC. The chain combines TRBV6-1 with TRBJ2-7; D may be TRBD2 (6 bases). The V gene's germline CDR1 is MNHNS and CDR2 SASEGT. V lost 5 bases to trimming and J lost 6 bases, with 11 bases between them. The CDR3 covers 12 residues.

The chain uses TRBV19 and TRBJ1-5; maybe TRBD1 (5 bases). This CDR3 contains 14 residues. Deletions cut 5 bases from V and 6 bases from J, with 14 bases between. Germline V gene sequence: CDR1 LNHDA, CDR2 SQIVND (reference sequence). The DNA for the CDR3 is TGTGCCAGTAGTCTATTAGGGGAGGGTCAGCCCCAGCATTTT. Protein product: CASSLLGEGQPQHF.

The chain links TRBV24-1 to TRBJ2-7, with a possible D match to TRBD1 (6 bases). The germline V gene has CDR1 KGHDR and CDR2 SFDVKD. The CDR3 runs 13 residues. V dropped 5 bases and J dropped 3 bases, with 10 bases sitting between them. DNA of the CDR3: TGTGCCACCAGTGGGGGACATGGCTACGAGCAGTACTTC. Amino acid sequence: CATSGGHGYEQYF.

This clone was seen a few times. The CDR3 region is CASSQDRGALYSPLHF. CDR3 bases: TGTGCCAGCAGCCAAGATCGGGGTGCTCTTTATTCACCCCTCCACTTT. The genes are TRBV3-1 (or the pseudogene TRBV3-2) and TRBJ1-6, with D uncertain. The CDR3 contains 16 residues. Per the germline V gene, CDR1 is LGHDT and CDR2 is YNNKEL (reference sequence). The germline V and J ends were trimmed by 0 bases and 8 bases, with 14 bases remaining between them.

The chain has TRBV3-1 (or the pseudogene TRBV3-2) and TRBJ1-2; D is possibly TRBD1 (5 bases). CDR3 length: 15 amino acids. Per the germline V gene, CDR1 is LGHDT and CDR2 is YNNKEL (reference sequence). Trimming left V 0 bases short and J 6 bases short, with 14 bases between. CDR3 sequence (DNA): TGTGCCAGCAGCCAAGATCAGGGCAGGGTGAATGGCTACACCTTC. Translated, it gives CASSQDQGRVNGYTF.

This clone was detected once. The gene calls are TRBV7-2 and TRBJ1-2, with D perhaps matching TRBD1 (6 bases). V lost 3 bases and J lost 4, with 9 bases in between. CDR3 length: 13 amino acids. Germline V gene data show CDR1 as SGHTA and CDR2 as FQGNSA. CDR3 sequence reads: CASSFRGFYGYTF. The DNA of the CDR3 is TGTGCCAGCAGCTTCAGGGGATTCTATGGCTACACCTTC.

This rearrangement joins TRBV18 to TRBJ2-7; 9 nucleotides match TRBD1. The CDR3 consists of 16 residues. Trimming cost V 0 bases and J 5 bases; bases outside gene matches: 8. Germline CDR1 KGHSH, CDR2 LQKENI. The CDR3 DNA reads TGTGCCAGCTCACCACCTGTACCGGGACAGGGCCACGAGCAGTACTTC. Translating it yields CASSPPVPGQGHEQYF.

CDR3 nucleotides: TGTGCCAGCAGCTTGGTACTAGCGGGGGGGCCTTGGAGTGAGCAGTACGTC. Translated, it gives CASSLVLAGGPWSEQYV. The V gene is TRBV5-5, the J gene TRBJ2-7; 13 nucleotides line up with TRBD2. Unmatched junction bases numbered 10, after V lost 0 bases and J lost 7 bases. The germline CDR1 and CDR2 sequences are SGHKS and YYEKEE (reference sequence). CDR3 length: 17 residues.

The chain carries TRBV27 and TRBJ2-2; the D is unclear. Germline loops: CDR1 MNHEY, CDR2 SMNVEV (reference sequence). Deletions cut 3 bases from V and 0 bases from J, with 8 bases between. The CDR3 contains 15 residues. CDR3 loop: CASSFRGTNTGELFF. Written as DNA, the CDR3 is TGTGCCAGCAGTTTTAGAGGAACGAACACCGGGGAGCTGTTTTTT.

The chain recombines TRBV29-1 with TRBJ2-5; the match to TRBD1 covers 9 bases. There are 19 residues in the CDR3. The V segment lost 2 bases and the J segment 4 bases; nucleotides outside the gene matches: 20. Looked up from germline, CDR1 is SQVTM and CDR2 is ANQGSEA. The CDR3 nucleotides read TGCAGCGTTGAAACCCGCCCCGGGACAGGGTGGACACTGGGAGAGACCCAGTACTTC. This gives the protein CSVETRPGTGWTLGETQYF.